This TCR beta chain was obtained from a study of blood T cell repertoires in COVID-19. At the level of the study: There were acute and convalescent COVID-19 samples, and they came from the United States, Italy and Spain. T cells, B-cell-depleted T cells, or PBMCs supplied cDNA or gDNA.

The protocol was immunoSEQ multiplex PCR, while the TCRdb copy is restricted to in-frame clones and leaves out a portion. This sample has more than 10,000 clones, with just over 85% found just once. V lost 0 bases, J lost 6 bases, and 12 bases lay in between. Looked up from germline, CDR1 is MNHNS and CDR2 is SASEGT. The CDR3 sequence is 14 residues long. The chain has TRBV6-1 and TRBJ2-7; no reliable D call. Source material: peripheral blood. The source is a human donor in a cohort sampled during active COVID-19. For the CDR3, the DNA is TGTGCCAGCAGTGAAGCAGAAGCTCCGGGCGAGCAGTACTTC. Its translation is CASSEAEAPGEQYF.